This TCR beta chain was sequenced for a study of cytomegalovirus exposure and HLA in healthy donors. Study conclusions and caveats: Reported performance of the classifier showed diagnosis of cytomegalovirus status with high specificity and sensitivity. The investigators catalogued 164 TCR beta chains as cytomegalovirus-associated.

Germline lookup yields CDR1 SNHLY and CDR2 FYNNEI. The CDR3 loop spans 16 amino acids. V lost 5 bases, J lost 8 bases, and 11 bases stayed unmatched. The data were produced by immunoSEQ multiplex PCR, yet TCRdb's version contains in-frame clones alone and is incomplete. The sample yields 120,000 or so clones, 90% to 96% seen once. A single count supports this clone. The antigen is not known. The sequencing input was PBMCs. The source of this sequence is a man aged 18 to 30 in good health and CMV-seronegative. The chain uses TRBV2 and TRBJ2-1, with 11 bases aligning to TRBD2. DNA of the CDR3: TGTGCCAGCAGTTTACTAGCGGGAGCATCTGGGGATGAGCAGTTCTTC. Its protein product is CASSLLAGASGDEQFF.